A single sample is the source of the 4 T cell receptor beta chains below, sequenced in a study of blood T cell repertoires in COVID-19. Sequencing was performed with immunoSEQ multiplex PCR; in TCRdb, only in-frame clones are kept and a portion is missing. The data hold approximately 380,000 clones, with 75% to 90% observed a single time. The sequencing sample was made of peripheral blood. Every receptor here comes from a woman under 30 with acute or convalescent COVID-19.

The chain joins TRBV4-2 to TRBJ1-1; a possible D gene is TRBD1 (5 bases). The CDR3 is made up of 14 amino acids. Between the trimmed V and J ends, which lost 3 bases and 9 bases, there was a span of 17 bases. Looked up from germline, CDR1 is LGHNA and CDR2 is YNFKEQ. The chain's CDR3 is CASSHEFDSPKAFF. In DNA, the CDR3 is TGTGCCAGCAGCCACGAATTTGACAGCCCTAAAGCTTTCTTT.

This chain uses TRBV9 with TRBJ2-1; maybe TRBD1 (7 bases). The ends were cut back, 3 bases at V and 6 bases at J, with 13 bases in the middle. The CDR3 is made up of 14 amino acids. Germline V gene sequence: CDR1 SGDLS, CDR2 YYNGEE. CDR3 residues: CASSATGTGNEQFF. The CDR3 DNA is TGTGCCAGCAGCGCGACAGGGACTGGCAATGAGCAGTTCTTC. Based on the CDR3 plus reference TRBV9 and TRBJ2-1, the full variable domain is DSGVTQTPKHLITATGQRVTLRCSPRSGDLSVYWYQQSLDQGLQFLIQYYNGEERAKGNILERFSAQQFPDLHSELNLSSLELGDSALYFCASSATGTGNEQFFGPGTRLTVL.

This clone has a single count. This chain uses TRBV27 with TRBJ2-1, with a weak D call TRBD2 (5 bases). Trimming took 6 bases from V and 4 from J, leaving 16 bases between them. Germline loops: CDR1 MNHEY, CDR2 SMNVEV (reference sequence). The CDR3 runs 15 residues. CDR3 nucleotide sequence: TGTGCCAGCAGAACCGACACGAGGGTATACAATGAGCAGTTCTTC. It codes for CASRTDTRVYNEQFF.

There are a few counts of this clone. CDR3 coding DNA: TGTGCCAGCAATAGGGGTATGGATTCACCCCTCCACTTT. Translating it yields CASNRGMDSPLHF. The J gene is TRBJ1-6, the V gene TRBV3-1 (or the pseudogene TRBV3-2); D might be TRBD1 (5 bases). Germline CDR1 and CDR2: LGHDT and YNNKEL (reference sequence). V lost 7 bases to trimming and J lost 8 bases, with 12 bases between them. This CDR3 has 13 amino acids.